The 23 T cell receptor beta chains reported below all come from one sample, sequenced in a study of beta chain features in type 1 diabetes. Study results and limitations: TCRB CDR3 length was moderately but significantly reduced in all four CD4+ subsets of Type 1 diabetes patients.

What was sequenced were expressed TCRB transcripts, since all of the isolated RNA had been reverse transcribed. This table comes from immunoSEQ multiplex PCR, and its TCRdb copy is limited to in-frame clones, with some not included. The sample shows about 170,000 clones, approximately 7.8% of them seen only once. These receptors' antigens are unknown. The sequenced sample consisted of central memory CD4+ T cells from blood. The receptors were sampled from a woman aged 40 to 50 with type 1 diabetes.

This rearrangement joins TRBV5-1 to TRBJ2-1; 14 bases fit TRBD2. Per the germline V gene, CDR1 is SGHRS and CDR2 is YFSETQ. CDR3 size: 15 residues. V shed 5 bases, J shed 8 bases, and the junction held 6 bases outside the gene matches. CDR3 region: CASREGTSGSYEQFF. Written as DNA, the CDR3 is TGCGCCAGCAGGGAAGGGACTAGCGGGAGCTATGAGCAGTTCTTC.

J is TRBJ2-7 and V is TRBV7-2; a weak D match, TRBD1 (6 bases). The germline V and J ends were trimmed by 5 bases and 2 bases, with 19 bases remaining between them. From germline, CDR1 is SGHTA and CDR2 FQGNSA. This CDR3 comprises 16 residues. This chain's CDR3 is CASSESGTPLAYEQYF. The CDR3, as DNA: TGTGCCAGCAGCGAATCCGGGACACCCCTAGCCTACGAGCAGTACTTC.

This clone occurred a few times. The chain links TRBV6-5 to TRBJ2-2; D perhaps matches TRBD1 (6 bases). Per germline, CDR1 MNHEY and CDR2 SVGAGI. This CDR3 is 14 amino acids long. With 2 bases removed from V and 5 bases from J, the gap between germline ends came to 9 bases. CDR3 region: CASSYHRDTGELFF. CDR3 nucleotides: TGTGCCAGCAGTTACCACAGGGATACCGGGGAGCTGTTTTTT.

In its sample, this clone was seen a few times. The V gene is TRBV4-2, the J gene TRBJ1-2; 7 bases are a match to TRBD1. The CDR3 is 18 amino acids. Unmatched junction bases numbered 12, after V lost 2 bases and J lost 0 bases. In germline, CDR1 is LGHNA, CDR2 YNFKEQ. The CDR3 DNA follows: TGTGCCAGCAGCCAACGCTGGGGCCAGGGACAGTCTAACTATGGCTACACCTTC. Amino acid sequence: CASSQRWGQGQSNYGYTF.

This clone has at least ten counts. V usage is TRBV23-1 and J usage is TRBJ1-4, with D possibly TRBD1 on 5 matching bases. TRBV23-1 is identified as an open reading frame with a role that is uncertain. Trimming cost V 5 bases and J 7 bases, with 17 bases left between them. CDR3 length: 15 residues. The CDR3 nucleotides read TGCGCCAGCAGTACCCGTCGCCAGGGTAGTGAAAAACTGTTTTTT. It translates to CASSTRRQGSEKLFF.

On this clone itself: Sequence at one end of the junction differs from germline and may be a read error. The V and J genes are TRBV5-5 and TRBJ1-2, with D perhaps matching TRBD1 (6 bases). In germline, CDR1 is SGHKS, CDR2 YYEKEE (reference sequence). The CDR3 totals 14 residues. CDR3 loop: CASSPRGGTYGYTF. The CDR3 coding sequence is TGCGCCAGCAGCCCCCGCGGGGGCACGTATGGCTACACCTTC.

This clone was counted a few times. This sequence joins TRBV29-1 and TRBJ2-1; unclear D gene. The CDR3 is 14 residues long. Looked up from germline, CDR1 is SQVTM and CDR2 is ANQGSEA. Trimming took 8 bases from V and 0 from J, leaving 14 bases between them. The CDR3 loop is CSLISPSSYNEQFF. The CDR3 region has the DNA TGCAGCTTAATCTCTCCTAGCTCCTACAATGAGCAGTTCTTC.

V usage is TRBV7-3 and J usage is TRBJ1-1, with TRBD1 matching over 7 bases. Germline-derived CDR1 and CDR2 are SGHTA and FQGTGA. The CDR3 is 14 residues long. V shed 3 bases and J 4 bases; nucleotides not matched to a gene: 5. The CDR3 DNA reads TGTGCCAGCAGCTTGACAGGGCCTAGCACTGAAGCTTTCTTT. Protein product: CASSLTGPSTEAFF.

The rearrangement joins TRBV9 to TRBJ2-5; the D gene is possibly TRBD1 (6 bases). Trimming left V 4 bases short and J 2 bases short, with 12 bases between. Germline V CDR1 and CDR2: SGDLS, YYNGEE. The CDR3 runs to 14 residues. CDR3 coding DNA: TGTGCCAGCAGCTTTGGGGGCCAACAAGAGACCCAGTACTTC. Translating gives CASSFGGQQETQYF.

The chain carries TRBV5-8 and TRBJ1-2; no clear D. Trimming cost V 4 bases and J 1 base, with 11 bases left between them. This CDR3 is built from 14 residues. The germline CDR1 and CDR2 sequences are SGHTS and YDEGEE. CDR3 amino acids: CASSPGLLNYGYTF. CDR3 sequence (DNA): TGTGCCAGCAGCCCCGGACTCCTTAACTATGGCTACACCTTC.

V and J are TRBV29-1 and TRBJ1-5; perhaps TRBD1 as D (6 bases). CDR1 SQVTM and CDR2 ANQGSEA come from the germline V gene. The CDR3 is 14 residues long. Deletions cut 5 bases from V and 5 bases from J, with 16 bases between. The chain's CDR3 is CSVMIQGADQPQHF. CDR3 sequence (DNA): TGCAGCGTTATGATACAGGGAGCGGATCAGCCCCAGCATTTT.

The table lists this clone with a few counts. V usage is TRBV6-6 and J usage is TRBJ2-7; D remains unclear. CDR3 length: 11 amino acids. Trimming left V 6 bases short and J 3 bases short, with 6 bases between. The germline CDR1 and CDR2 sequences are MNHNY and SVGAGI (reference sequence). The CDR3 coding sequence is TGTGCCAGCAGCACAAGCTACGAGCAGTACTTC. Amino acid sequence: CASSTSYEQYF.

The V call is TRBV5-6, the J call TRBJ1-1; no clear D gene. CDR1 is SGHDT and CDR2 is YYEEEE in the germline V gene. This CDR3 is 16 amino acids long. Deletions cut 4 bases from V and 0 bases from J, with 16 bases between. The CDR3: CASSAYSSAVNTEAFF. For the CDR3, the DNA is TGTGCCAGCAGCGCCTACTCGAGTGCCGTGAACACTGAAGCTTTCTTT.

The table lists this clone with a few counts. The gene calls are TRBV7-9 and TRBJ2-1; TRBD2 agrees at 7 bases. The CDR3 consists of 19 residues. The germline CDR1 and CDR2 sequences are SEHNR and FQNEAQ (reference sequence). With 0 bases clipped from V and 8 bases from J, the junction kept 19 bases outside the gene matches. The CDR3 region has the DNA TGTGCCAGCAGCTTAGCTAACCTGGTTAAGGGAGGGAAGCCGCATGAGCAGTTCTTC. Translating it yields CASSLANLVKGGKPHEQFF. The variable domain in full, completed from reference TRBV7-9 and TRBJ2-1, reads DTGVSQNPRHKITKRGQNVTFRCDPISEHNRLYWYRQTLGQGPEFLTYFQNEAQLEKSRLLSDRFSAERPKGSFSTLEIQRTEQGDSAMYLCASSLANLVKGGKPHEQFFGPGTRLTVL.

This clone was found a few times. The V gene is TRBV5-1, the J gene TRBJ1-5, with D perhaps TRBD1 (5 bases). Germline lookup yields CDR1 SGHRS and CDR2 YFSETQ. V lost 2 bases to trimming and J lost 5 bases, with 11 bases between them. The CDR3 totals 14 residues. The CDR3 DNA sequence: TGCGCCAGCAGCTTATTGGGGCAGGATCAGCCCCAGCATTTT. Amino acid sequence: CASSLLGQDQPQHF.

The chain couples TRBV18 to TRBJ1-1; perhaps TRBD1 as D (5 bases). The V gene lost 6 bases and the J gene lost 4 bases, with 12 bases spanning the gap. The CDR3 totals 13 residues. Germline loops: CDR1 KGHSH, CDR2 LQKENI. The CDR3 spells CASSTGESTEAFF. CDR3 DNA sequence: TGTGCCAGCTCCACGGGGGAGAGCACTGAAGCTTTCTTT.

The rearrangement uses TRBV27 and TRBJ2-3, with TRBD2 matching 7 bases. The germline V gene encodes CDR1 MNHEY and CDR2 SMNVEV (reference sequence). The CDR3 has 13 amino acids. V shed 7 bases, J shed 4 bases, and the junction held 5 bases outside the gene matches. The chain's CDR3 is CASTSTSSDTQYF. Here the CDR3 DNA reads TGTGCCAGCACGTCGACTAGCTCAGATACGCAGTATTTT.

The genes are TRBV6-5 and TRBJ2-7; 8 nucleotides agree with TRBD1. The CDR3 extends over 13 amino acids. J was trimmed by 7 bases and V by 5 bases; bases with no gene match: 7. Germline CDR1 is MNHEY and CDR2 is SVGAGI. The CDR3 DNA reads TGTGCCAGCAGTCGGGGGACAGGCGGGGAGCAGTACTTC. Its protein product is CASSRGTGGEQYF.

This chain uses TRBV10-3 with TRBJ1-3; D perhaps matches TRBD1 (6 bases). Germline CDR1 and CDR2: ENHRY and SYGVKD. The CDR3 is 14 amino acids. V lost 3 bases to trimming and J lost 4 bases, with 10 bases between them. The CDR3 nucleotides are TGTGCCATCAGTGACCCCAGGGGAGGAAACACCATATATTTT. It specifies CAISDPRGGNTIYF.

This clone has more than one count but fewer than ten. The chain carries TRBV9 and TRBJ1-2; no clear D. CDR1 and CDR2 from the germline V gene are SGDLS and YYNGEE. Deletions cut 4 bases from V and 4 bases from J, with 11 bases between. The CDR3 is made up of 13 amino acids. CDR3 bases: TGTGCCAGCAGCCCCCTCTCCGGCTATGGCTACACCTTC. It is translated as CASSPLSGYGYTF.

This chain joins TRBV27 and TRBJ2-7; D is possibly TRBD1 (5 bases). CDR1 and CDR2 (germline): MNHEY, SMNVEV (reference sequence). This CDR3 spans 15 amino acids. The V end lost 3 bases, the J end lost 2 bases, and 14 bases lay between the germline ends. CDR3 amino acids: CASSFEKGLAYEQYF. For the CDR3, the DNA is TGTGCCAGCAGTTTTGAGAAGGGGCTGGCCTACGAGCAGTACTTC.

This clone was observed a few times. The J gene is TRBJ1-2, the V gene TRBV5-6; the D gene is possibly TRBD1 (6 bases). The V end lost 7 bases, the J end lost 5 bases, and 15 bases lay between the germline ends. There are 13 residues in the CDR3. Germline CDR1 reads SGHDT; CDR2 reads YYEEEE. The DNA for the CDR3 is TGTGCCAGCTCCGGACAGAATTTTTATGGCTACACCTTC. Its protein is CASSGQNFYGYTF.

The chain carries TRBV14 and TRBJ2-7; a possible D gene is TRBD1 (8 bases). The CDR3 loop spans 14 amino acids. Germline V gene data show CDR1 as SGHDN and CDR2 as FVKESK. V was clipped by 5 bases and J by 7 bases, with 18 bases between them. CDR3 DNA sequence: TGTGCCAGCAGCTATATCGGACAGGGAGGGGAGCAGTACTTC. It is translated as CASSYIGQGGEQYF.